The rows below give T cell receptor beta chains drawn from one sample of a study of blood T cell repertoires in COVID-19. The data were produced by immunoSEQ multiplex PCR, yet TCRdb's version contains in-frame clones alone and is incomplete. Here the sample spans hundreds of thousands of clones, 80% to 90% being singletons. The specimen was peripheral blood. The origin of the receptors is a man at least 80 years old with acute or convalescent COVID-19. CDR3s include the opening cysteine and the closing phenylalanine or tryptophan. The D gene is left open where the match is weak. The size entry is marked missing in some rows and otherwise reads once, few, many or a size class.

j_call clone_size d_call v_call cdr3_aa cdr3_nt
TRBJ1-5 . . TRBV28 CASISSRGVQPQHF TGTGCCAGCATCTCGTCCAGGGGCGTTCAGCCCCAGCATTTT
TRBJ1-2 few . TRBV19 CASSQGGYGYTF TGTGCCAGTAGTCAAGGGGGCTATGGCTACACCTTC
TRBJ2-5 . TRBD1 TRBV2 CASSEGRTGGSKVETQYF TGTGCCAGCAGTGAAGGGAGGACAGGGGGATCGAAGGTGGAGACCCAGTACTTC
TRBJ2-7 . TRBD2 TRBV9 CASSSRPAGTSGRRYEQYF TGTGCCAGCAGCTCCCGCCCCGCGGGGACTAGCGGGAGGCGCTACGAGCAGTACTTC
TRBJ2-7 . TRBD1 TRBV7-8 CASSPRTGFYEQYF TGTGCCAGCAGCCCCCGGACAGGGTTCTACGAGCAGTACTTC
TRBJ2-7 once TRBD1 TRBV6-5 CASSPGQGARYEQYF TGTGCCAGCTCCCCCGGGCAGGGGGCGAGATACGAGCAGTACTTC
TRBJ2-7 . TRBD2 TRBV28 CASSGSTSPKAYEQYF TGTGCCAGCAGTGGGTCGACTAGCCCCAAAGCCTACGAGCAGTACTTC
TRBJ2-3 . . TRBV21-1 CASTDRSASQYF TGTGCCAGCACTGACAGGTCCGCTTCGCAGTATTTT
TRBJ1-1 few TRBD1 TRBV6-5 CASTTGMNTEAFF TGTGCCAGTACGACAGGGATGAACACTGAAGCTTTCTTT
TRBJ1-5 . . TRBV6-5 CASSYSQGYQPQHF TGTGCCAGCAGTTACTCGCAGGGGTATCAGCCCCAGCATTTT
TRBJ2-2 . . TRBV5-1 CASSPQGPDTGELFF TGCGCCAGCAGCCCCCAGGGGCCGGACACCGGGGAGCTGTTTTTT
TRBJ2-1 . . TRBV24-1 CATSDSPGGTYNEQFF TGTGCCACCAGTGATTCCCCAGGGGGGACCTACAATGAGCAGTTCTTC
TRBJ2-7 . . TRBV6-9 CASSYSLYYEQYF TGTGCCAGCAGTTATTCCCTCTACTACGAGCAGTACTTC
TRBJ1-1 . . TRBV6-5 CASREILNTEAFF TGTGCCAGCAGGGAGATTTTGAACACTGAAGCTTTCTTT
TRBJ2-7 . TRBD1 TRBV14 CASSFDRGTAEQYF TGTGCCAGCAGTTTCGACAGGGGAACGGCCGAGCAGTACTTC
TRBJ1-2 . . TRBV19 CASTGTNYGYTF TGTGCCAGTACCGGGACTAACTATGGCTACACCTTC
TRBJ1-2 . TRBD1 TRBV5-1 CASSSGQENFNYGYTF TGCGCCAGCAGCTCAGGACAGGAAAACTTCAACTATGGCTACACCTTC
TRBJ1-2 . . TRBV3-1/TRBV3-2 CASSQRRNLNYGYTF TGTGCCAGCAGCCAACGCAGGAACCTTAACTATGGCTACACCTTC
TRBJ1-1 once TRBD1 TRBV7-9 CASSRDRASTEAFF TGTGCCAGCAGCCGGGACAGGGCGAGCACTGAAGCTTTCTTT
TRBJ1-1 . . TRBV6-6 CASSRPSDSYFSVGNTEAFF TGTGCCAGCAGTCGACCAAGTGACAGCTATTTTAGTGTGGGGAACACTGAAGCTTTCTTT